Presented here are 10 T cell receptor beta chains from one specimen sequenced in a study of graft-versus-host responses after intestinal transplantation. These receptors' antigens are unknown. The data were produced by immunoSEQ multiplex PCR, yet TCRdb's version contains in-frame clones alone and is incomplete. The data hold some 100,000 clones, with 85% to 95% observed a single time. The input for sequencing was unstimulated CD8+ T cells sorted from spleen or lymph node cells, taken before transplant. The receptor set was obtained from a human donor who was the organ donor for an intestinal transplant.

This chain joins TRBV10-3 and TRBJ2-2; the match to TRBD2 covers 8 bases. Per the germline V gene, CDR1 is ENHRY and CDR2 is SYGVKD. V lost 3 bases, J lost 1 base, and 1 base stayed unmatched. The CDR3 contains 15 residues. CDR3 in DNA: TGTGCCATCAGTGACCTAGCGGGGAACACCGGGGAGCTGTTTTTT. Its translation: CAISDLAGNTGELFF.

The chain uses TRBV2 and TRBJ2-5; no clear D gene. Per germline, CDR1 SNHLY and CDR2 FYNNEI. The CDR3 runs to 13 residues. V was clipped by 8 bases and J by 2 bases, with 12 bases between them. CDR3 protein: CASHSAIQETQYF. The CDR3 nucleotides are TGTGCCAGCCACTCCGCTATTCAAGAGACCCAGTACTTC.

J is TRBJ1-2 and V is TRBV11-3; maybe TRBD1 (5 bases). CDR3 length equals 13 residues. The V end lost 5 bases, the J end lost 4 bases, and 11 bases lay between the germline ends. Germline assignment: CDR1 SGHNT and CDR2 YENEEA. In nucleotides, the CDR3 is TGTGCCAGCAGCGAACGACAGCTCTATGGCTACACCTTC. Amino acid sequence: CASSERQLYGYTF. Full variable domain (remainder filled in from reference TRBV11-3 and TRBJ1-2): EAGVVQSPRYKIIEKKQPVAFWCNPISGHNTLYWYLQNLGQGPELLIRYENEEAVDDSQLPKDRFSAERLKGVDSTLKIQPAELGDSAVYLCASSERQLYGYTFGSGTRLTVV.

This clone was counted a single time. This chain connects TRBV19 to TRBJ1-3, with D unresolved. Trimming took 3 bases from V and 1 from J, leaving 4 bases between them. Germline CDR1 reads LNHDA; CDR2 reads SQIVND (reference sequence). This CDR3 has 13 residues. CDR3 in DNA: TGTGCCAGTAGTATTTCTTCTGGAAACACCATATATTTT. This sequence encodes CASSISSGNTIYF. The full variable domain, with the rest looked up from reference TRBV19 and TRBJ1-3, is DGGITQSPKYLFRKEGQNVTLSCEQNLNHDAMYWYRQDPGQGLRLIYYSQIVNDFQKGDIAEGYSVSREKKESFPLTVTSAQKNPTAFYLCASSISSGNTIYFGEGSWLTVV.

The CDR3 loop is CASSAPGGFEDTEAFF. The CDR3 bases are TGTGCCAGCAGCGCCCCAGGGGGCTTTGAGGACACTGAAGCTTTCTTT. V gene TRBV9 combines with J gene TRBJ1-1; 8 nucleotides align to TRBD1. The CDR3 has 16 residues. Germline V gene sequence: CDR1 SGDLS, CDR2 YYNGEE. The J segment lost 3 bases and the V segment lost 3 bases, leaving 10 bases of the junction unmatched.

This clone has just one count. V gene TRBV7-9 combines with J gene TRBJ2-5, with TRBD1 identical over 9 bases. Germline V lookup: CDR1 SEHNR, CDR2 FQNEAQ (reference sequence). This CDR3 comprises 15 residues. The junction had 8 bases not matched to a gene; V was cut back by 5 bases and J by 4 bases. Here the CDR3 DNA reads TGTGCCAGCAGCCCCGGGACAGGGTCGGGAGAGACCCAGTACTTC. Its translation: CASSPGTGSGETQYF.

The rearrangement links TRBV28 to TRBJ1-1; D is possibly TRBD1 (5 bases). The germline gives CDR1 MDHEN, CDR2 SYDVKM. The CDR3 length is 13 residues. Trimming removed 5 bases from V and 5 bases from J, with 12 bases in between. CDR3 sequence: CASSPQGGTEAFF. Here the CDR3 DNA reads TGTGCCAGCAGTCCCCAGGGCGGAACTGAAGCTTTCTTT. Full variable domain (missing parts from reference TRBV28 and TRBJ1-1): DVKVTQSSRYLVKRTGEKVFLECVQDMDHENMFWYRQDPGLGLRLIYFSYDVKMKEKGDIPEGYSVSREKKERFSLILESASTNQTSMYLCASSPQGGTEAFFGQGTRLTVV.

This chain uses TRBV28 with TRBJ2-4, with TRBD1 as a possible D gene (6 bases). Germline CDR1 and CDR2: MDHEN and SYDVKM. This CDR3 is built from 13 residues. The V gene lost 5 bases and the J gene lost 5 bases, with 10 bases spanning the gap. The CDR3 coding sequence is TGTGCCAGCAGTCCGACAGGCCAAAACATTCAGTACTTC. It translates to CASSPTGQNIQYF.

The CDR3, as DNA: TGCGCCAGCAGCTTGGGGGCCGCCGATATCTCCTATGGCTACACCTTC. Encoded protein: CASSLGAADISYGYTF. The V call is TRBV5-1, the J call TRBJ1-2; D not resolved. CDR3 length: 16 residues. Germline CDR1 SGHRS, CDR2 YFSETQ. V was cut by 0 bases and J by 4 bases, with 16 bases left in between.

The chain links TRBV15 to TRBJ2-1; 9 bases agree with TRBD2. Trimming cost V 3 bases and J 2 bases; bases outside gene matches: 5. CDR1 is LNHNV, CDR2 YYDKDF, per germline (reference sequence). The CDR3 sequence is 16 residues long. DNA for the CDR3: TGTGCCACCAGCAGCGAGGAGCGGGGGGCCTACAATGAGCAGTTCTTC. It codes for CATSSEERGAYNEQFF.